The 13 T cell receptor beta chains listed next were all sequenced from one sample in a study of CD8 T cells in ankylosing spondylitis. Study-level results: It appeared that ankylosing spondylitis blood was characterized by a TCR beta motif of seven or eight highly homologous variants.

TCRdb re-derived calls from the 5' RACE reads in MiXCR, one entry per CDR3 protein. The table has around 94,000 distinct CDR3 sequences, roughly 8.5% seen once. These receptors' targets are unknown. The specimen was blood, either unsorted or a sorted T cell fraction (not recorded which). These receptors all come from a male donor with ankylosing spondylitis.

This clonotype appeared a few times. This chain connects TRBV21-1 to TRBJ2-2; the table's D gene call, TRBD1, was not cross checked with the DNA. TRBV21-1 is an annotated pseudogene. CDR3 length: 13 amino acids. The CDR3 protein is CASSTSGTGELFF. The CDR3 DNA reads TGTGCCAGCAGTACCTCCGGGACCGGGGAGCTGTTTTTT.

The chain employs TRBV20-1 and TRBJ1-5; perhaps TRBD1 as D (5 bases). From germline, CDR1 is DFQATT and CDR2 SNEGSKA (reference sequence). The length of the CDR3 is 16 residues. The V gene lost 0 bases and the J gene lost 4 bases, with 16 bases spanning the gap. Here the CDR3 DNA reads TGCAGTGCTAGAGATCCGGGGGACGGCCTTAATCAGCCCCAGCATTTT. This gives the protein CSARDPGDGLNQPQHF.

This clonotype showed up just a few times. The chain combines TRBV21-1 with TRBJ2-7; TRBD1 was called by the table and not checked on the DNA. TRBV21-1 is a documented pseudogene. The CDR3 runs to 19 residues. In DNA, the CDR3 is TGTGCCAGCACCGATCCCCGGACACCTCTGACCCCACTCTACTACGAGCAGTACGTC. Its protein is CASTDPRTPLTPLYYEQYV.

This clonotype was observed many times. The CDR3 DNA follows: TGTGCCAGCAGCCTCGACGGAGGGGAGAAGTATGGGGCTTTCTTT. Amino acid sequence: CASSLDGGEKYGAFF. The chain is built from TRBV16 and TRBJ1-1; TRBD1 might be the D (5 bases). The CDR3 has 15 residues. With 4 bases removed from V and 11 bases from J, the gap between germline ends came to 23 bases. Looked up from germline, CDR1 is KGHSY and CDR2 is FQNENV. Supplemented by reference TRBV16 and TRBJ1-1, the full variable domain reads GEEVAQTPKHLVRGEGQKAKLYCAPIKGHSYVFWYQQVLKNEFKFLISFQNENVFDETGMPKERFSAKCLPNSPCSLEIQATKLEDSAVYFCASSLDGGEKYGAFFGQGTRLTVV.

In its sample, this clonotype was seen many times. The rearrangement uses TRBV3-1 and TRBJ2-1; 7 nucleotides agree with TRBD1. The CDR3 is 13 amino acids. With 5 bases clipped from V and 5 bases from J, the junction kept 3 bases outside the gene matches. Looked up from germline, CDR1 is LGHDT and CDR2 is YNNKEL (reference sequence). This CDR3 is CASSYTGDNEQFF. The CDR3 nucleotides are TGTGCCAGCAGCTACACAGGGGACAATGAGCAGTTCTTC.

This clonotype was detected ten times or more. The chain links TRBV20-1 to TRBJ2-7, with a tentative D call TRBD2 (6 bases). The CDR3 consists of 13 residues. V lost 6 bases, J lost 4 bases, and 16 bases lay in between. Germline V gene sequence: CDR1 DFQATT, CDR2 SNEGSKA (reference sequence). CDR3 coding DNA: TGCAGTGCCCCCGTCGGGGAGGTGTACGAGCAGTACTTC. Translation: CSAPVGEVYEQYF.

This chain connects TRBV3-1 to TRBJ1-4; D ambiguous. The length of the CDR3 is 15 residues. With 0 bases removed from V and 5 bases from J, the gap between germline ends came to 10 bases. The V gene's germline CDR1 is LGHDT and CDR2 YNNKEL (reference sequence). The CDR3, as DNA: TGTGCCAGCAGCCAAGAGGGCCTTGGGAATGAAAAACTGTTTTTT. Protein sequence: CASSQEGLGNEKLFF. The full variable domain, in which reference TRBV3-1 and TRBJ1-4 provide the parts outside the CDR3, is DTAVSQTPKYLVTQMGNDKSIKCEQNLGHDTMYWYKQDSKKFLKIMFSYNNKELIINETVPNRFSPKSPDKAHLNLHINSLELGDSAVYFCASSQEGLGNEKLFFGSGTQLSVL.

The DNA of the CDR3 is TGCGCCAGCAGCCCCCGCGGACCGGGGATCTCTAGCACAGATACGCAGTATTTT. It translates to CASSPRGPGISSTDTQYF. The V call is TRBV5-1, the J call TRBJ2-3, with a weak D call TRBD2 (5 bases). The CDR3 has 18 amino acids. Germline V gene lookup returns CDR1 SGHRS and CDR2 YFSETQ. V was shortened by 4 bases and J by 0 bases, with 21 bases between the two germline ends. Full variable domain (outside the CDR3, taken from reference TRBV5-1 and TRBJ2-3): KAGVTQTPRYLIKTRGQQVTLSCSPISGHRSVSWYQQTPGQGLQFLFEYFSETQRNKGNFPGRFSGRQFSNSRSEMNVSTLELGDSALYLCASSPRGPGISSTDTQYFGPGTRLTVL.

This clonotype was recorded many times. This chain joins TRBV7-9 and TRBJ2-1; tentatively, D is TRBD2 (6 bases). This CDR3 is built from 15 residues. Trimming shortened V by 4 bases and J by 7 bases, and 17 bases separated the two germline ends. CDR1 SEHNR and CDR2 FQNEAQ come from the germline V gene (reference sequence). The CDR3 loop is CASSSGLEAGNEQFF. DNA of the CDR3: TGTGCCAGCAGCTCGGGACTCGAAGCCGGAAATGAGCAGTTCTTC.

V gene TRBV27 combines with J gene TRBJ2-1; a possible D gene is TRBD2 (6 bases). V was clipped by 7 bases and J by 2 bases, with 15 bases between them. The CDR3 contains 15 residues. Per the germline V gene, CDR1 is MNHEY and CDR2 is SMNVEV (reference sequence). The CDR3 loop is CASNPLAATYNEQFF. The DNA of the CDR3 is TGTGCCAGCAATCCCTTAGCGGCCACCTACAATGAGCAGTTCTTC.

This clonotype has a count of ten or more. The rearrangement uses TRBV12-3 or TRBV12-4 and TRBJ1-1; TRBD1 agrees at 7 bases. V trimming: 6 bases; J trimming: 1 base; junction bases outside the gene matches: 11. The CDR3 consists of 16 residues. The CDR3 DNA reads TGTGCCAGCAGCCCCGACAGGGCCCTTCCGAACACTGAAGCTTTCTTT. This gives the protein CASSPDRALPNTEAFF.

V and J are TRBV2 and TRBJ2-5; D gene ambiguous. The V gene lost 5 bases and the J gene lost 5 bases, with 18 bases spanning the gap. Germline lookup yields CDR1 SNHLY and CDR2 FYNNEI. The CDR3 runs to 15 residues. The CDR3: CASSRYPGYAETQYF. Written as DNA, the CDR3 is TGTGCCAGCAGTCGATACCCTGGATATGCGGAGACCCAGTACTTC.

This clonotype appeared many times. The V and J genes are TRBV5-1 and TRBJ1-1; tentatively, D is TRBD1 (6 bases). The V and J ends lost 2 bases and 0 bases respectively, with 23 bases between them. CDR3 length equals 19 residues. Germline-derived CDR1 and CDR2 are SGHRS and YFSETQ. CDR3 bases: TGCGCCAGCAGCTTCCCACCTGATGTGGCAGGGGCTTTGAACACTGAAGCTTTCTTT. Translation: CASSFPPDVAGALNTEAFF. Full variable domain (rest looked up from reference TRBV5-1 and TRBJ1-1): KAGVTQTPRYLIKTRGQQVTLSCSPISGHRSVSWYQQTPGQGLQFLFEYFSETQRNKGNFPGRFSGRQFSNSRSEMNVSTLELGDSALYLCASSFPPDVAGALNTEAFFGQGTRLTVV.